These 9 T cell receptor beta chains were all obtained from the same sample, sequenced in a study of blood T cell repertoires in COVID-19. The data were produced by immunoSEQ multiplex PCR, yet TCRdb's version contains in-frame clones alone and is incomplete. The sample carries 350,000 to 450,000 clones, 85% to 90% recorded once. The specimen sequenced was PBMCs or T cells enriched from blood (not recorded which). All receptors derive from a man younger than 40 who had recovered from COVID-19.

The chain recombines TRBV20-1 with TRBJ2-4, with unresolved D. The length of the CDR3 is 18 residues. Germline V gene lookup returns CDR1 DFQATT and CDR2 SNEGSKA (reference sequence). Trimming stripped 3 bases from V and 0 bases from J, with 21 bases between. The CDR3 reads CSASRQSALTLAKNIQYF. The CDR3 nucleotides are TGCAGTGCTAGTAGGCAGAGCGCCCTAACCCTAGCCAAAAACATTCAGTACTTC.

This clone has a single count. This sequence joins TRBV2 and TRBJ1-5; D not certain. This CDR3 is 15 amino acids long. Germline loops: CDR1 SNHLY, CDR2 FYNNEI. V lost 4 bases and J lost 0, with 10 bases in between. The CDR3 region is CASSVSGYSNQPQHF. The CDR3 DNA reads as TGTGCCAGCAGTGTTTCGGGGTATAGCAATCAGCCCCAGCATTTT.

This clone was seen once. The CDR3 loop is CASSQAPLLAGGPHTQYF. CDR3 coding DNA: TGTGCCAGCAGCCAAGCCCCCCTCCTAGCGGGAGGGCCCCATACGCAGTATTTT. V usage is TRBV3-1 (or the pseudogene TRBV3-2) and J usage is TRBJ2-3; TRBD2 matches at 12 bases. The trim removed 1 base at V and 7 bases at J, leaving 12 bases unmatched. Germline CDR1 LGHDT, CDR2 YNNKEL (reference sequence). CDR3 length equals 18 residues.

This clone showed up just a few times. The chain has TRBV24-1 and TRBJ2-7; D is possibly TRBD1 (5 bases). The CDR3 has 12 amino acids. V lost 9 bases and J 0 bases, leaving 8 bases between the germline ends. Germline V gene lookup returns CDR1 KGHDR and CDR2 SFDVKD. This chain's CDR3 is CATAGNSYEQYF. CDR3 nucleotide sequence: TGTGCCACCGCAGGGAACTCCTACGAGCAGTACTTC.

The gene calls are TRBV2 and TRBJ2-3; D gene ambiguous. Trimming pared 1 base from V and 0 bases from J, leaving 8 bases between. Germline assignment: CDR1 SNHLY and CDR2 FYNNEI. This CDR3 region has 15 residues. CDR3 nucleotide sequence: TGTGCCAGCAGTGAAGTTCGTAGTAGCACAGATACGCAGTATTTT. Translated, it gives CASSEVRSSTDTQYF.

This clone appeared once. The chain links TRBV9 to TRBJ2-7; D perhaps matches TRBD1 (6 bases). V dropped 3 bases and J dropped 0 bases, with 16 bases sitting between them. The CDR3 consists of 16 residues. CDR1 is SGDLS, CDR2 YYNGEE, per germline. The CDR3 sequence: CASSGADWTASYEQYF. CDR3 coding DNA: TGTGCCAGCAGCGGTGCTGACTGGACAGCCTCCTACGAGCAGTACTTC.

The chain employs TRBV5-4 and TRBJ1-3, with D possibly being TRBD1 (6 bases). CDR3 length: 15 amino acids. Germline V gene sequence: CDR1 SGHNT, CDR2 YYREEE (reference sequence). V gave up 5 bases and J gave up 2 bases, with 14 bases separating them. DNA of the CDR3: TGTGCCAGCAGGGATCGGACAGTGGCTGGAAACACCATATATTTT. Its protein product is CASRDRTVAGNTIYF.

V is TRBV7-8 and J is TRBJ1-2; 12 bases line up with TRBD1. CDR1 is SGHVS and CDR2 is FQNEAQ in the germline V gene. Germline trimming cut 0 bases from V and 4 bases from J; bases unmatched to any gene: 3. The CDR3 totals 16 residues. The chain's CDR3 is CASSLAGTGGPYGYTF. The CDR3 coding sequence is TGTGCCAGCAGCTTAGCCGGGACAGGGGGCCCCTATGGCTACACCTTC.

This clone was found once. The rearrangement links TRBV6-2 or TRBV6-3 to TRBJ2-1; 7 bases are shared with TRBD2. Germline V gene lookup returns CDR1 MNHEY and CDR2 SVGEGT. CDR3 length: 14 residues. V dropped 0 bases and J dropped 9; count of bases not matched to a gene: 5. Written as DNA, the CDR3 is TGTGCCAGCAGTTACTCGGTGTCTAGCGGTGAGCAGTTCTTC. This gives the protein CASSYSVSSGEQFF.